Listed below are T cell receptor beta chains from one sample, sequenced in a study of identical twins. TCRdb passed the 5' RACE reads through MiXCR, listing each CDR3 protein once. Of approximately 210,000 distinct CDR3 sequences listed, over 5.5% are singletons. These data also formed part of another study, on T cells expressing NK-cell markers.

Specimen: CD8+ T cells sorted from blood. The receptors stem from a woman aged 18-29 years in good health. The CDR3 runs from the conserved cysteine through the conserved F or W. Each record gives: J gene, V gene, D gene, clone size, CDR3 protein, CDR3 DNA. D genes are given only for firm matches. A row's size may be missing; if present it is once, few, many or a size class.

>TRBJ2-1|TRBV11-1|TRBD2|-
CASSSSGSGGVSSYNEQFF
TGTGCCAGCAGCTCCAGCGGTAGCGGGGGGGTCAGCTCCTACAATGAGCAGTTCTTC
>TRBJ2-7|TRBV4-1|TRBD1|few
CASSLGTGAHEQYF
TGCGCCAGCAGCCTCGGGACAGGGGCCCACGAGCAGTACTTC
>TRBJ2-1|TRBV6-5|-|-
CASSYSTSYNEQFF
TGTGCCAGCAGTTACAGCACCTCCTACAATGAGCAGTTCTTC
>TRBJ2-1|TRBV9|TRBD2|-
CASSVVASGVGEQFF
TGTGCCAGCAGCGTAGTGGCTAGCGGGGTCGGTGAGCAGTTCTTC
>TRBJ2-6|TRBV15|-|few
CATSPMSGNGANVLTF
TGTGCCACCAGCCCGATGTCGGGTAATGGGGCCAACGTCCTGACTTTC
>TRBJ2-1|TRBV20-1|-|few
CSARANNEQFF
TGCAGTGCTAGAGCTAACAATGAGCAGTTCTTC
>TRBJ2-7|TRBV9|TRBD1|-
CASSVAGGQGNEQYF
TGTGCCAGCAGCGTAGCGGGGGGACAGGGGAACGAGCAGTACTTC
>TRBJ2-7|TRBV10-2|-|many
CASSDPLAHEQYF
TGCGCCAGCAGTGACCCGCTAGCGCACGAGCAGTACTTC
>TRBJ2-3|TRBV7-3|-|many
CASSLHPDTQYF
TGTGCCAGCAGCTTACACCCAGATACGCAGTATTTT
>TRBJ2-7|TRBV6-2/TRBV6-3|-|-
CASSYSSESRYF
TGTGCCAGCAGTTACTCTTCGGAGAGTCGGTACTTC
>TRBJ2-5|TRBV11-2|-|few
CASSLEAGLQETQYF
TGTGCCAGCAGCTTAGAGGCAGGTCTTCAAGAGACCCAGTACTTC
>TRBJ2-1|TRBV27|-|few
CASSLGFYNEQFF
TGTGCCAGCAGTTTGGGCTTTTACAATGAGCAGTTCTTC
>TRBJ2-1|TRBV2|-|many
CASSEVTSFYEQFF
TGTGCCAGCAGTGAGGTTACTAGTTTCTATGAGCAGTTCTTC
>TRBJ2-3|TRBV7-9|-|few
CASSLGKGGISTDTQYF
TGTGCCAGCAGCCTTGGGAAAGGGGGAATTAGCACAGATACGCAGTATTTT
>TRBJ2-1|TRBV27|-|many
CASSPHVGNEQFF
TGTGCCAGCAGTCCTCACGTGGGCAATGAGCAGTTCTTC
>TRBJ2-3|TRBV9|TRBD2|few
CASSERLADTQYF
TGTGCCAGCAGCGAAAGACTAGCCGATACGCAGTATTTT
>TRBJ2-3|TRBV14|-|many
CASSHQLARDTQYF
TGTGCCAGCAGCCACCAGTTAGCGAGGGATACGCAGTATTTT
>TRBJ2-3|TRBV7-2|-|few
CASSLAGVGDTQYF
TGTGCCAGCAGCTTAGCGGGAGTCGGAGATACGCAGTATTTT
>TRBJ1-3|TRBV30|-|many
CAWSAPDGYSGNTIYF
TGTGCCTGGAGTGCCCCCGACGGCTACTCTGGAAACACCATATATTTT
>TRBJ1-1|TRBV7-6|-|-
CASSLPGRTDTEAFF
TGTGCCAGCAGCTTACCAGGCCGGACGGACACTGAAGCTTTCTTT
>TRBJ2-1|TRBV7-9|-|many
CASSRLNNEQFF
TGTGCCAGCAGCAGATTAAACAATGAGCAGTTCTTC
>TRBJ2-7|TRBV7-2|-|few
CASTGGGFHEQYF
TGTGCCAGCACCGGCGGAGGGTTCCACGAGCAGTACTTC
>TRBJ2-2|TRBV2|-|few
CASSDPAAWGGELFF
TGTGCCAGCAGTGATCCGGCGGCCTGGGGCGGGGAGCTGTTTTTT
>TRBJ2-6|TRBV2|-|few
CASSDSRGTFNVLTF
TGTGCCAGCAGTGATTCGAGGGGCACATTCAACGTCCTGACTTTC
>TRBJ2-3|TRBV12-3/TRBV12-4|-|many
CASSRTGSPDTQYF
TGTGCCAGCAGTCGGACCGGGTCTCCAGATACGCAGTATTTT
>TRBJ2-7|TRBV20-1|TRBD2|many
CSARDLGSGRESYEQYF
TGCAGTGCTAGAGATTTGGGTAGCGGGAGGGAGTCCTACGAGCAGTACTTC
>TRBJ1-2|TRBV12-3/TRBV12-4|-|many
CASSFSDDGGYTF
TGTGCCAGCAGTTTTTCGGATGACGGTGGCTACACCTTC
>TRBJ1-4|TRBV6-5|TRBD1|-
CASSYSTGVNEKLFF
TGTGCCAGCAGTTACTCAACAGGGGTAAATGAAAAACTGTTTTTT
>TRBJ2-1|TRBV9|-|few
CASSPRGDF
TGTGCCAGCAGCCCTCGTGGGGACTTC
>TRBJ2-7|TRBV20-1|TRBD2|few
CSADLASGGEQYF
TGCAGTGCTGACTTAGCCTCCGGGGGGGAGCAGTACTTC